This T cell receptor (beta chain) was recorded in a study of T cell clonality in common variable immunodeficiency. CDR3 length: 15 residues. Trimming took 2 bases from V and 1 from J; bases not matched to a gene: 7. CDR1 is DFQATT, CDR2 SNEGSKA, per germline (reference sequence). Overall study results and limits: Authors noted CVID clonality's cause needs subpopulation repertoire sequencing.

This table comes from immunoSEQ multiplex PCR, and its TCRdb copy is limited to in-frame clones, with some not included. The specimen has about 81,000 clones, none found just once. This clone was observed at least ten times. Its antigen is undetermined. The read terminates 3 residues before the CDR3 end, so the remaining end is supplied by the germline J gene. The receptor was derived from a person aged 18-70 years in good health. The V gene is TRBV20-1, the J gene TRBJ2-7, with 8 bases identical to TRBD1. The sequencing sample was made of peripheral blood mononuclear cells. Partial CDR3 DNA: TGCAGTGCTAGAAGCGCGCGACAGGGGTCCTACGAG. The encoded protein is CSARSARQGSYE. The full CDR3 protein reads CSARSARQGSYEQYF.